The next 13 T cell receptor beta chains were all read from a single sample in a study of blood T cell repertoires in COVID-19. Profiled with immunoSEQ multiplex PCR; TCRdb holds only in-frame clones, not every one. In the table there are around 200,000 clones, 88% of which are singletons. Sequenced input: peripheral blood. The receptors were sampled from a young man with active or convalescent COVID-19.

The chain uses TRBV18 and TRBJ2-1; 9 positions agree with TRBD1. The ends lost 0 bases at V and 1 base at J; junction bases unmatched: 10. From germline, CDR1 is KGHSH and CDR2 LQKENI. The CDR3 length is 19 residues. The CDR3 reads CASSPPRTGDRGSYNEQFF. The DNA of the CDR3 is TGTGCCAGCTCACCACCGAGGACAGGGGACCGGGGATCCTACAATGAGCAGTTCTTC.

CDR3 in DNA: TGTGCCAGCAGCCCAACGCCGGGGACAGGGCGCACTCGAAGTGGCTACACCTTC. Amino acid sequence: CASSPTPGTGRTRSGYTF. The rearrangement uses TRBV7-3 and TRBJ1-2, with 9 bases aligning to TRBD1. CDR1 SGHTA and CDR2 FQGTGA come from the germline V gene. This CDR3 is built from 18 residues. V gave up 5 bases and J gave up 7 bases; unmatched junction bases: 20.

This sequence joins TRBV18 and TRBJ2-2, with D possibly TRBD1 on 6 matching bases. CDR3 length equals 14 residues. The V gene's germline CDR1 is KGHSH and CDR2 LQKENI. V lost 3 bases and J lost 4, with 9 bases in between. CDR3 DNA sequence: TGTGCCAGCTCACCCGGGACACTCACCGGGGAGCTGTTTTTT. Its translation is CASSPGTLTGELFF.

This clone has just a few counts. The chain uses TRBV4-1 and TRBJ2-7; D is possibly TRBD2 (5 bases). In germline, CDR1 is MGHRA, CDR2 YSYEKL. V lost 6 bases and J 3 bases, leaving 18 bases between the germline ends. The CDR3 loop spans 15 amino acids. The CDR3 here is CASSHPEEGNYEQYF. CDR3 nucleotide sequence: TGCGCCAGCAGTCACCCTGAAGAGGGAAACTACGAGCAGTACTTC.

The J gene is TRBJ2-3, the V gene TRBV19, with 11 bases aligning to TRBD2. CDR1 and CDR2 from the germline V gene are LNHDA and SQIVND (reference sequence). CDR3 size: 15 residues. After removal of 4 bases from V and 1 base from J, the junction contained 1 base not matched to a gene. The CDR3 DNA is TGTGCCAGTAGTACGGGACTAGCGGGCACAGATACGCAGTATTTT. This codes for CASSTGLAGTDTQYF.

This clone showed up just a few times. This specimen includes other DNA sequences encoding the same CDR3. The rearrangement uses TRBV6-1 and TRBJ2-1, with 11 bases aligning to TRBD2. The V and J ends lost 2 bases and 4 bases, in that order; junction bases with no gene match: 1. Germline V gives CDR1 MNHNS, CDR2 SASEGT. The CDR3 runs 15 residues. The DNA of the CDR3 is TGTGCCAGCAGTGAATTAGCGGGAGGGTACAATGAGCAGTTCTTC. Translated, it gives CASSELAGGYNEQFF.

The CDR3 DNA is TGTGCCAGTAGTATAGGTCCGGGAGGGCTTCGTCCGCAGTATTTT. Protein sequence: CASSIGPGGLRPQYF. The V call is TRBV19, the J call TRBJ2-3, with 8 positions matching TRBD2. Germline CDR1 LNHDA, CDR2 SQIVND (reference sequence). The CDR3 spans 15 residues. J was trimmed by 10 bases and V by 1 base; bases with no gene match: 10.

This chain uses TRBV7-2 with TRBJ1-1, with a tentative D call TRBD1 (5 bases). The germline V gene encodes CDR1 SGHTA and CDR2 FQGNSA. The CDR3 runs 19 residues. The V gene lost 0 bases and the J gene lost 1 base, with 21 bases spanning the gap. This CDR3 reads CASSLAFSQGFSPNTEAFF. The DNA for the CDR3 is TGTGCCAGCAGCTTAGCGTTTTCGCAGGGCTTCTCCCCGAACACTGAAGCTTTCTTT.

The chain couples TRBV30 to TRBJ1-1, with D perhaps matching TRBD1 (6 bases). Germline CDR1 reads GTSNPN; CDR2 reads SVGIG (reference sequence). This CDR3 has 11 residues. Trimming stripped 4 bases from V and 7 bases from J, with 10 bases between. CDR3 bases: TGTGCCTGGACGGGGGGCGGTGAAGCTTTCTTT. This translates into CAWTGGGEAFF.

V and J are TRBV7-6 and TRBJ1-1, with 9 nucleotides matching TRBD1. The J segment lost 0 bases and the V segment lost 5 bases, leaving 13 bases of the junction unmatched. This CDR3 comprises 18 residues. Germline V gene data show CDR1 as SGHVS and CDR2 as FNYEAQ. The CDR3 protein is CASSEKQGARGMNTEAFF. The CDR3, as DNA: TGTGCCAGCAGCGAAAAACAGGGGGCTAGGGGTATGAACACTGAAGCTTTCTTT.

V and J are TRBV19 and TRBJ2-4; no firm D call. Germline V CDR1 and CDR2: LNHDA, SQIVND (reference sequence). Trimming left V 6 bases short and J 0 bases short, with 12 bases between. The CDR3 runs 15 residues. The CDR3 DNA reads as TGTGCCAGTAGCTCCGGCAGGTTAGCCAAAAACATTCAGTACTTC. Translated, it gives CASSSGRLAKNIQYF.

The chain links TRBV5-4 to TRBJ1-2, with D hard to call. With 3 bases removed from V and 2 bases from J, the gap between germline ends came to 11 bases. This CDR3 region has 14 residues. Germline CDR1 SGHNT, CDR2 YYREEE (reference sequence). CDR3 sequence reads: CASSSDSWNYGYTF. CDR3 DNA: TGTGCCAGCAGCTCGGACTCGTGGAACTATGGCTACACCTTC.

This chain links TRBV6-5 with TRBJ1-4; D gene unclear. The CDR3 has 10 amino acids. Germline-derived CDR1 and CDR2 are MNHEY and SVGAGI. V lost 5 bases to trimming and J lost 7 bases, with 2 bases between them. CDR3: CASSREKLFF. For the CDR3, the DNA is TGTGCCAGCAGTCGTGAAAAACTGTTTTTT.